The 15 T cell receptor beta chains listed next were all sequenced from one sample in a study of T cell changes during pregnancy in multiple sclerosis. Sequencing used immunoSEQ multiplex PCR; TCRdb keeps in-frame clones, though not all of them. The data contain roughly 100,000 clones, more than 85% of them singletons. The sample consisted of peripheral blood, taken in the second trimester of pregnancy. The receptors here all came from a female donor with multiple sclerosis, enrolled in a pregnancy study.

This chain uses TRBV29-1 with TRBJ2-2; tentative D call: TRBD2 (6 bases). The length of the CDR3 is 13 residues. V was shortened by 6 bases and J by 5 bases, with 13 bases between the two germline ends. CDR1 is SQVTM, CDR2 ANQGSEA, per germline. The CDR3: CSVALAQTGELFF. As DNA, the CDR3 is TGCAGCGTCGCACTAGCTCAGACCGGGGAGCTGTTTTTT.

The J gene is TRBJ2-1, the V gene TRBV7-2, with 7 bases matching TRBD2. J gave up 8 bases and V 5 bases, and 21 bases lay outside the gene matches. The CDR3 contains 18 residues. The germline CDR1 and CDR2 sequences are SGHTA and FQGNSA. CDR3 sequence: CASSRSLTGRAPQYEQFF. CDR3 sequence (DNA): TGTGCCAGCAGCCGGTCCCTTACGGGGAGGGCCCCTCAATATGAGCAGTTCTTC.

The rearrangement links TRBV28 to TRBJ1-5; no reliable D call. Trimming removed 2 bases at V and 7 bases at J, with 12 bases between. This CDR3 region has 14 residues. CDR1 MDHEN and CDR2 SYDVKM come from the germline V gene. For the CDR3, the DNA is TGTGCCAGCAGTTTAGAGGGAGGATACCAGCCCCAGCATTTT. Protein sequence: CASSLEGGYQPQHF.

V usage is TRBV29-1 and J usage is TRBJ1-1; D is uncertain. This CDR3 spans 13 amino acids. V lost 7 bases and J 0 bases, leaving 12 bases between the germline ends. Germline V CDR1 and CDR2: SQVTM, ANQGSEA. The CDR3 is CSGRGQMNTEAFF. DNA for the CDR3: TGCAGCGGGAGAGGGCAGATGAACACTGAAGCTTTCTTT.

V is TRBV6-5 and J is TRBJ2-1; 10 nucleotides line up with TRBD2. The CDR3 contains 15 residues. Trimming took 6 bases from V and 3 from J; bases not matched to a gene: 5. The V gene's germline CDR1 is MNHEY and CDR2 SVGAGI. The CDR3 DNA is TGTGCCAGCAGGGGACTAGCGAGCTTCTACAATGAGCAGTTCTTC. It encodes CASRGLASFYNEQFF.

At least ten counts were recorded for this clone. The V and J genes are TRBV19 and TRBJ1-5; TRBD1 aligns across 8 bases. J gave up 6 bases and V 4 bases, and 2 bases lay outside the gene matches. This CDR3 has 13 residues. The germline gives CDR1 LNHDA, CDR2 SQIVND (reference sequence). The CDR3 DNA reads TGTGCCAGTAGTACGGACAGGGTTCAGCCCCAGCATTTT. The encoded protein is CASSTDRVQPQHF.

V and J are TRBV28 and TRBJ1-5, with 9 bases fitting TRBD1. J was trimmed by 6 bases and V by 5 bases; bases with no gene match: 8. The CDR3 spans 15 residues. From germline, CDR1 is MDHEN and CDR2 SYDVKM. CDR3 residues: CASSPQGAQGQPQHF. Written as DNA, the CDR3 is TGTGCCAGCAGTCCACAGGGGGCCCAGGGTCAGCCCCAGCATTTT.

This chain links TRBV6-1 with TRBJ1-4; a weak D match, TRBD1 (5 bases). CDR1 and CDR2 (germline): MNHNS, SASEGT. The CDR3 is 16 amino acids. V dropped 1 base and J dropped 3 bases, with 12 bases sitting between them. CDR3 sequence: CASSEVARAPNEKLFF. DNA for the CDR3: TGTGCCAGCAGTGAAGTAGCCAGGGCCCCTAATGAAAAACTGTTTTTT.

The rearrangement joins TRBV28 to TRBJ1-5; tentatively, D is TRBD1 (6 bases). V lost 5 bases and J 4 bases, leaving 18 bases between the germline ends. Germline CDR1 is MDHEN and CDR2 is SYDVKM. CDR3 length: 16 amino acids. In nucleotides, the CDR3 is TGTGCCAGCAGTCTAACAGGGAGGGTAGAAAATCAGCCCCAGCATTTT. Translation: CASSLTGRVENQPQHF. The full variable domain, with the rest looked up from reference TRBV28 and TRBJ1-5, is DVKVTQSSRYLVKRTGEKVFLECVQDMDHENMFWYRQDPGLGLRLIYFSYDVKMKEKGDIPEGYSVSREKKERFSLILESASTNQTSMYLCASSLTGRVENQPQHFGDGTRLSIL.

The gene calls are TRBV15 and TRBJ1-1; D might be TRBD1 (6 bases). Germline V gene data show CDR1 as LNHNV and CDR2 as YYDKDF (reference sequence). The V end was cut by 1 base, the J end by 3 bases, with 9 bases between. CDR3 length: 14 amino acids. In DNA, the CDR3 is TGTGCCACCAGCAGAGCAGGGGTGGACACTGAAGCTTTCTTT. Translated, it gives CATSRAGVDTEAFF.

The CDR3 sequence: CASSPGGSLPGETQYF. The CDR3 coding sequence is TGTGCCAGCAGCCCAGGGGGTTCGCTACCCGGAGAGACCCAGTACTTC. The chain has TRBV27 and TRBJ2-5, with 7 bases fitting TRBD1. The CDR3 sequence is 16 residues long. V dropped 6 bases and J dropped 4; count of bases not matched to a gene: 14. CDR1 is MNHEY and CDR2 is SMNVEV in the germline V gene (reference sequence).

The chain links TRBV9 to TRBJ2-7; 8 positions agree with TRBD2. Looked up from germline, CDR1 is SGDLS and CDR2 is YYNGEE. Trimming removed 0 bases from V and 4 bases from J; junction bases left unmatched: 6. The CDR3 is 15 amino acids. CDR3 coding DNA: TGTGCCAGCAGCGTAGACGACGGGAGGGCATACGAGCAGTACTTC. Protein sequence: CASSVDDGRAYEQYF.

This chain joins TRBV14 and TRBJ1-2; D remains ambiguous. CDR1 is SGHDN, CDR2 FVKESK, per germline. This CDR3 has 12 amino acids. With 0 bases removed from V and 9 bases from J, the gap between germline ends came to 8 bases. In nucleotides, the CDR3 is TGTGCCAGCAGCCAAGATATTAATAGCTACACCTTC. Translation gives CASSQDINSYTF.

The chain is built from TRBV28 and TRBJ1-4; 7 bases are shared with TRBD1. V shed 3 bases, J shed 10 bases, and the junction held 11 bases outside the gene matches. Germline lookup yields CDR1 MDHEN and CDR2 SYDVKM. This CDR3 has 15 residues. CDR3 sequence (DNA): TGTGCCAGCAGTTTTTCAGGCCAGGGGGAAGGAAAACTGTTTTTT. Encoded protein: CASSFSGQGEGKLFF.

The CDR3 DNA reads TGTGCCAGCAGCGATAAGCCCGGGACAGATTCCAATCAGCCCCAGCATTTT. Its translation: CASSDKPGTDSNQPQHF. J is TRBJ1-5 and V is TRBV9; TRBD1 aligns across 7 bases. V gave up 3 bases and J gave up 3 bases; unmatched junction bases: 12. CDR1 is SGDLS and CDR2 is YYNGEE in the germline V gene. This CDR3 has 17 amino acids.